This T cell receptor (beta chain) appears in the sequencing data of a study of T cell repertoires in cytomegalovirus infection. Study background: Epitope selection comprised recently identified HLA-C-restricted CMV epitopes and well-studied HLA-B-restricted CMV epitopes. Public TCR beta signature analysis indicated the presence of both CMV infection and matching HLA type.

TCRdb reprocessed the reads via MiXCR and lists one record per CDR3 protein. The data contain some 940,000 distinct CDR3 sequences, approximately 31% of them singletons. On this clonotype itself: Its matching antigen is unknown.

The CDR3 is made up of 13 amino acids. Germline V gene lookup returns CDR1 SEHNR and CDR2 FQNEAQ (reference sequence). This sequence originates from a human donor in good health (CMV status not recorded). Some clones in this sample may be carry-over from other donors' samples. Here the sequenced sample was cultured CD8+ T cells from PBMCs, taken from culture after CMV antigen stimulation. The rearrangement joins TRBV7-9 to TRBJ1-4; D not certain. The CDR3 sequence is CAFVETLNEKLFF. CDR3 coding DNA: TGTGCTTTTGTAGAAACCCTTAATGAAAAACTGTTTTTT.